The 20 T cell receptor beta chains below come from one sample, sequenced in a study of blood T cell repertoires in COVID-19 (dated by TCRdb to about 2020). Library construction relied on the immunoSEQ multiplex PCR assay. TCRdb took over this immuneACCESS table, retaining in-frame rearrangements with V and J assigned. Such tables are incomplete; in checked studies, under half of the missing clones stem from an unresolved V gene, and the remainder is unexplained. The sample table contains around 74,000 clones; only one count was recorded for 87% of them. 7% to 10% of the sample rests with the top ten. Sequencing input: peripheral blood. The receptors shown here come from a man between 25 and 39 years old with acute or convalescent COVID-19.

CDR3 DNA sequence: TGTGCCAGCAGTCCTTGGGGTAACAGGGGGCGGGTTGCAGATACGCAGTATTTT. It yields the protein CASSPWGNRGRVADTQYF. The chain carries TRBV27 and TRBJ2-3, with 9 nucleotides matching TRBD1. CDR3 length: 18 amino acids. Germline-derived CDR1 and CDR2 are MNHEY and SMNVEV (reference sequence). The V and J ends lost 5 bases and 4 bases, in that order; junction bases with no gene match: 16.

The V and J genes are TRBV7-2 and TRBJ2-1, with TRBD2 identical over 10 bases. The CDR3 runs to 16 residues. V shed 5 bases and J 4 bases; nucleotides not matched to a gene: 8. CDR1 and CDR2 (germline): SGHTA, FQGNSA. CDR3 nucleotides: TGTGCCAGCAGCCGCTCCGGGACTAGCGAGTACAATGAGCAGTTCTTC. Translation gives CASSRSGTSEYNEQFF.

This chain uses TRBV27 with TRBJ2-3; 9 nucleotides match TRBD1. The length of the CDR3 is 15 residues. CDR1 and CDR2 (germline): MNHEY, SMNVEV (reference sequence). Trimming took 5 bases from V and 3 from J; bases not matched to a gene: 6. The CDR3 sequence is CASSQDRGVTDTQYF. Here the CDR3 DNA reads TGTGCCAGCAGTCAGGACAGGGGTGTGACAGATACGCAGTATTTT.

This clone is hyperexpanded (1% or more) within its sample. The rearrangement joins TRBV9 to TRBJ1-2; D ambiguous. V was pared by 3 bases and J by 8 bases, with 8 bases between. CDR1 SGDLS and CDR2 YYNGEE come from the germline V gene. The CDR3 extends over 11 amino acids. CDR3 sequence reads: CASSDPTGYTF. For the CDR3, the DNA is TGTGCCAGCAGCGACCCTACCGGCTACACCTTC.

The chain joins TRBV10-3 to TRBJ2-7; D not resolved. Trimming removed 2 bases from V and 9 bases from J, with 8 bases in between. The germline V gene encodes CDR1 ENHRY and CDR2 SYGVKD. The CDR3 totals 11 residues. CDR3 loop: CAISESQVQYF. The CDR3 nucleotides are TGTGCCATCAGTGAGAGTCAGGTGCAGTACTTC.

V and J are TRBV18 and TRBJ2-7; TRBD2 matches 7 bases. Germline lookup yields CDR1 KGHSH and CDR2 LQKENI. The CDR3 runs 15 residues. Unmatched junction bases numbered 14, after V lost 5 bases and J lost 7 bases. The CDR3 spells CASSTWTRTFGEQYF. CDR3 bases: TGTGCCAGCTCAACTTGGACTAGGACGTTCGGGGAGCAGTACTTC. Filled out from reference TRBV18 and TRBJ2-7, the complete variable domain reads NAGVMQNPRHLVRRRGQEARLRCSPMKGHSHVYWYRQLPEEGLKFMVYLQKENIIDESGMPKERFSAEFPKEGPSILRIQQVVRGDSAAYFCASSTWTRTFGEQYFGPGTRLTVT.

A single count supports this clone. The chain uses TRBV10-1 and TRBJ1-3; D not resolved. This CDR3 is built from 13 residues. Germline V gene sequence: CDR1 WNHNN, CDR2 SYGVQD (reference sequence). Trimming left V 4 bases short and J 0 bases short, with 4 bases between. The CDR3 sequence: CASSAGSGNTIYF. DNA for the CDR3: TGCGCCAGCAGTGCGGGCTCTGGAAACACCATATATTTT.

The chain employs TRBV11-2 and TRBJ2-7, with TRBD2 matching over 9 bases. Germline V CDR1 and CDR2: SGHAT, FQNNGV. CDR3 length equals 14 residues. Trimming took 5 bases from V and 4 from J; bases not matched to a gene: 6. The CDR3 reads CASSISGSRYEQYF. The CDR3 nucleotides read TGTGCCAGCAGCATTAGCGGGAGTCGGTACGAGCAGTACTTC.

The CDR3 spells CASSQEPWRGNEQFF. The DNA of the CDR3 is TGCGCCAGCAGCCAAGAGCCCTGGCGGGGGAATGAGCAGTTCTTC. The chain has TRBV4-3 and TRBJ2-1; 7 nucleotides line up with TRBD2. Germline-derived CDR1 and CDR2 are LGHNA and YSLEER. V shed 0 bases, J shed 7 bases, and the junction held 6 bases outside the gene matches. The length of the CDR3 is 15 residues.

The chain recombines TRBV10-3 with TRBJ2-2; weak D call: TRBD1 (5 bases). Per the germline V gene, CDR1 is ENHRY and CDR2 is SYGVKD. This CDR3 has 12 amino acids. Trimming cost V 2 bases and J 10 bases, with 8 bases left between them. CDR3 protein: CAISEGAQELFF. CDR3 sequence (DNA): TGTGCCATCAGTGAGGGGGCACAGGAGCTGTTTTTT.

The J gene is TRBJ2-1, the V gene TRBV19, with TRBD2 identical over 10 bases. Per the germline V gene, CDR1 is LNHDA and CDR2 is SQIVND (reference sequence). With V trimmed by 4 bases and J by 6 bases, 6 bases remained unmatched. The CDR3 covers 15 residues. The CDR3: CASSTPSGRANEQFF. DNA of the CDR3: TGTGCCAGTAGTACCCCGAGCGGGAGGGCCAATGAGCAGTTCTTC.

This clone appeared a single time. This sequence joins TRBV10-3 and TRBJ2-7, with 8 bases identical to TRBD2. Germline CDR1 and CDR2: ENHRY and SYGVKD. The CDR3 contains 15 residues. The junction had 4 bases not matched to a gene; V was cut back by 0 bases and J by 3 bases. CDR3 in DNA: TGTGCCATCAGTGAGTCTCCGGGACTAGTCTACGAGCAGTACTTC. Translating gives CAISESPGLVYEQYF.

This sequence joins TRBV30 and TRBJ2-2; 7 bases align to TRBD1. After removal of 2 bases from V and 6 bases from J, the junction contained 0 bases not matched to a gene. This CDR3 contains 12 residues. The V gene's germline CDR1 is GTSNPN and CDR2 SVGIG (reference sequence). The CDR3 nucleotides read TGTGCCTGGAGTAGGGGGCCCGGGGAGCTGTTTTTT. Its translation: CAWSRGPGELFF.

The chain recombines TRBV13 with TRBJ2-7; TRBD2 matches 10 bases. The germline CDR1 and CDR2 sequences are PRHDT and FYEKMQ (reference sequence). The V and J ends lost 8 bases and 1 base, in that order; junction bases with no gene match: 5. The CDR3 spans 14 residues. The CDR3 protein is CASRGTSVSYEQYF. The CDR3 bases are TGTGCCAGCCGCGGGACTAGCGTATCCTACGAGCAGTACTTC.

The table lists this clone with a few counts. The rearrangement joins TRBV14 to TRBJ1-4; 7 bases are shared with TRBD1. The CDR3 contains 15 residues. Germline lookup yields CDR1 SGHDN and CDR2 FVKESK. The ends lost 0 bases at V and 8 bases at J; junction bases unmatched: 6. CDR3 nucleotide sequence: TGTGCCAGCAGCCAAGATAGTGACAGGGTGGAAAAACTGTTTTTT. Its translation is CASSQDSDRVEKLFF.

The gene calls are TRBV15 and TRBJ2-3; TRBD2 matches 10 bases. Germline V gene sequence: CDR1 LNHNV, CDR2 YYDKDF (reference sequence). V trimming: 3 bases; J trimming: 1 base; junction bases outside the gene matches: 7. CDR3 length: 17 residues. In DNA, the CDR3 is TGTGCCACCAGCAGCGGAGCGGGAGGGCGGGGCACAGATACGCAGTATTTT. Its protein is CATSSGAGGRGTDTQYF.

The chain recombines TRBV7-2 with TRBJ2-5, with D perhaps TRBD2 (6 bases). The CDR3 length is 17 residues. With 5 bases removed from V and 0 bases from J, the gap between germline ends came to 19 bases. The germline gives CDR1 SGHTA, CDR2 FQGNSA. CDR3 protein: CASSPGPSGQYQETQYF. Written as DNA, the CDR3 is TGTGCCAGCAGCCCGGGGCCCAGCGGGCAATACCAAGAGACCCAGTACTTC. The full variable domain, its missing parts supplied by reference TRBV7-2 and TRBJ2-5, is GAGVSQSPSNKVTEKGKDVELRCDPISGHTALYWYRQSLGQGLEFLIYFQGNSAPDKSGLPSDRFSAERTGGSVSTLTIQRTQQEDSAVYLCASSPGPSGQYQETQYFGPGTRLLVL.

This clone was detected only once. The rearrangement links TRBV27 to TRBJ2-1; a possible D gene is TRBD2 (5 bases). V was trimmed by 3 bases and J by 8 bases, leaving 11 bases between them. Germline V gives CDR1 MNHEY, CDR2 SMNVEV (reference sequence). The CDR3 spans 13 residues. The CDR3 bases are TGTGCCAGCAGTTTCCTAAAACTAGATGAGCAGTTCTTC. Encoded protein: CASSFLKLDEQFF.

The chain combines TRBV9 with TRBJ2-1; D is unresolved. The CDR3 runs to 18 residues. CDR1 and CDR2 (germline): SGDLS, YYNGEE. Deletions cut 1 base from V and 0 bases from J, with 17 bases between. CDR3 protein: CASSVSAEWRSSYNEQFF. As DNA, the CDR3 is TGTGCCAGCAGCGTATCCGCTGAGTGGCGGAGCTCCTACAATGAGCAGTTCTTC.

The chain employs TRBV14 and TRBJ2-5; no clear D gene. CDR3 size: 15 residues. Germline values: CDR1 SGHDN, CDR2 FVKESK. The V and J ends lost 3 bases and 4 bases respectively, with 15 bases between them. This chain's CDR3 is CASSQNMSPLETQYF. In DNA form, the CDR3 reads TGTGCCAGCAGCCAGAACATGTCCCCCCTAGAGACCCAGTACTTC.